The 8 T cell receptor beta chains below come from one sample, sequenced in a study of response to subunit inactivated influenza vaccine. TCRdb reprocessed the RT-PCR reads with MiXCR, giving one entry per CDR3 protein. The table lists hundreds of thousands of distinct CDR3 sequences, less than 20% of them singletons. The sequences come from PBMCs from blood, collected more than 4 days after vaccination. The receptor source for this set is a man in his forties or fifties who received an inactivated influenza vaccine.

This clonotype turned up a few times. The rearrangement uses TRBV30 and TRBJ2-2; TRBD2 matches at 7 bases. The CDR3 covers 13 residues. With V trimmed by 0 bases and J by 8 bases, 3 bases remained unmatched. The germline V gene encodes CDR1 GTSNPN and CDR2 SVGIG (reference sequence). The CDR3 is CAWSVGGRGELFF. In DNA, the CDR3 is TGTGCCTGGAGTGTCGGGGGGAGAGGGGAGCTGTTTTTT. Based on the CDR3 plus reference TRBV30 and TRBJ2-2, the full variable domain is SQTIHQWPATLVQPVGSPLSLECTVEGTSNPNLYWYRQAAGRGLQLLFYSVGIGQISSEVPQNLSASRPQDRQFILSSKKLLLSDSGFYLCAWSVGGRGELFFGEGSRLTVL.

Only a few counts were recorded for this clonotype. This chain links TRBV27 with TRBJ2-3; tentatively, D is TRBD2 (6 bases). The CDR3 is 16 amino acids. CDR1 is MNHEY, CDR2 SMNVEV, per germline (reference sequence). Trimming removed 1 base from V and 5 bases from J, with 16 bases in between. The DNA for the CDR3 is TGTGCCAGCAGTTTATATACTAGCCGGGAGAAAGATACGCAGTATTTT. It codes for CASSLYTSREKDTQYF.

The chain couples TRBV7-9 to TRBJ2-7, with TRBD1 as a possible D gene (5 bases). The germline gives CDR1 SEHNR, CDR2 FQNEAQ (reference sequence). The CDR3 is 15 residues long. The V end was cut by 3 bases, the J end by 2 bases, with 14 bases between. This chain's CDR3 is CASSFRQGSTYEQYF. CDR3 bases: TGTGCCAGCAGCTTTCGTCAGGGCAGCACCTACGAGCAGTACTTC.

The table lists this clonotype with a few counts. The chain links TRBV6-2 or TRBV6-3 to TRBJ2-7; tentative D call: TRBD2 (6 bases). V shed 5 bases and J shed 2 bases, with 16 bases lying between them. Germline V gene lookup returns CDR1 MNHEY and CDR2 SVGEGT. CDR3 size: 15 residues. CDR3 protein: CASSPMGGGAYEQYF. CDR3 nucleotides: TGTGCCAGCAGTCCCATGGGGGGAGGAGCCTACGAGCAGTACTTC.

The rearrangement links TRBV20-1 to TRBJ2-7; tentatively, D is TRBD1 (5 bases). CDR3 length equals 13 residues. V shed 3 bases and J shed 1 base, with 10 bases lying between them. Germline V CDR1 and CDR2: DFQATT, SNEGSKA (reference sequence). This chain's CDR3 is CSASPRASYEQYF. CDR3 nucleotide sequence: TGCAGTGCTAGCCCCAGGGCTTCCTACGAGCAGTACTTC.

In its sample, this clonotype was seen many times. This sequence joins TRBV4-3 and TRBJ2-1; TRBD2 agrees at 11 bases. CDR1 and CDR2 (germline): LGHNA, YSLEER. The length of the CDR3 is 15 residues. V shed 4 bases and J 6 bases; nucleotides not matched to a gene: 5. The CDR3 here is CASSRGTSGRNEQFF. Written as DNA, the CDR3 is TGCGCCAGCAGCCGGGGGACTAGCGGACGCAATGAGCAGTTCTTC.

The J gene is TRBJ2-1, the V gene TRBV12-3 or TRBV12-4, with 7 bases identical to TRBD1. The V and J ends lost 1 base and 6 bases, in that order; junction bases with no gene match: 3. CDR3 length: 14 amino acids. CDR3 in DNA: TGTGCCAGCAGTTTAGGGGCAGGGGGCAATGAGCAGTTCTTC. It is translated as CASSLGAGGNEQFF.

This clonotype was counted a single time. The rearrangement links TRBV2 to TRBJ2-7, with 7 positions matching TRBD1. CDR1 is SNHLY and CDR2 is FYNNEI in the germline V gene. J was trimmed by 5 bases and V by 6 bases; bases with no gene match: 4. The CDR3 has 12 amino acids. CDR3 sequence: CASRTGLDEQYF. The CDR3, as DNA: TGTGCCAGCAGGACAGGGTTGGACGAGCAGTACTTC.